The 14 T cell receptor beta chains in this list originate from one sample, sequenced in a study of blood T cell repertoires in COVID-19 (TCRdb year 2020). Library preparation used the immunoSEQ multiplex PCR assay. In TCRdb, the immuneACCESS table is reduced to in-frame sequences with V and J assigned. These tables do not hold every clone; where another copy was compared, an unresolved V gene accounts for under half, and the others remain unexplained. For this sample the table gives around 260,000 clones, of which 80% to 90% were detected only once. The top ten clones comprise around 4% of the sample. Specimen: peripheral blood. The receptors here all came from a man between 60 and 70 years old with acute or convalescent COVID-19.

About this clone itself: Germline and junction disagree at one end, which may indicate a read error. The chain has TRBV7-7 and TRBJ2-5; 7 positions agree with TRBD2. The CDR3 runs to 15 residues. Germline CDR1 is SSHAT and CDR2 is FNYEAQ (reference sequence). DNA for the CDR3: TGTGCTAGCAGCTTATCGACTAGCCGCCAAGAGACCCAGTACTTC. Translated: CASSLSTSRQETQYF.

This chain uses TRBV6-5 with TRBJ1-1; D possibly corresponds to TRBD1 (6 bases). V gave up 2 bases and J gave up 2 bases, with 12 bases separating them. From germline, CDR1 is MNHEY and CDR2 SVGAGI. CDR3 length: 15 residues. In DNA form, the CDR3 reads TGTGCCAGCAGTTACAGGGGGGGGATCAACACTGAAGCTTTCTTT. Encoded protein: CASSYRGGINTEAFF.

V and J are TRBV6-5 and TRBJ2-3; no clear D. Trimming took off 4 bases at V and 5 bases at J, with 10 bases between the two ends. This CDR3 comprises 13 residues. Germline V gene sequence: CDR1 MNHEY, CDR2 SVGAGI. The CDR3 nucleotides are TGTGCCAGCAGTTCAACCCGCGAAGATACGCAGTATTTT. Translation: CASSSTREDTQYF.

The CDR3 spells CASSLPQEIDNSPLHF. CDR3 coding DNA: TGTGCCAGCAGTTTACCCCAGGAAATTGATAATTCACCCCTCCACTTT. The chain links TRBV28 to TRBJ1-6; D not resolved. Germline V gives CDR1 MDHEN, CDR2 SYDVKM. This CDR3 comprises 16 residues. V was shortened by 2 bases and J by 5 bases, with 13 bases between the two germline ends. Full variable domain (remainder filled in from reference TRBV28 and TRBJ1-6): DVKVTQSSRYLVKRTGEKVFLECVQDMDHENMFWYRQDPGLGLRLIYFSYDVKMKEKGDIPEGYSVSREKKERFSLILESASTNQTSMYLCASSLPQEIDNSPLHFGNGTRLTVT.

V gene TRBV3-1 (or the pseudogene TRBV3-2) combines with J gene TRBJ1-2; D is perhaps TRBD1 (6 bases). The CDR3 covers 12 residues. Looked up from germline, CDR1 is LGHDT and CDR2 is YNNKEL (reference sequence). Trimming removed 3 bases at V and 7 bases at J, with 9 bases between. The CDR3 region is CASSQTRGGYTF. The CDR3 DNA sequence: TGTGCCAGCAGCCAGACCAGGGGTGGCTACACCTTC.

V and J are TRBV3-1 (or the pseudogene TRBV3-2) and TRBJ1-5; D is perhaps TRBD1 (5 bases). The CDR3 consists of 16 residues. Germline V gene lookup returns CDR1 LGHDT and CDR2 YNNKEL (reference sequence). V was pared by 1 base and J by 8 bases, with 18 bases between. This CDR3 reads CASSQGGTGGREPQHF. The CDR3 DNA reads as TGTGCCAGCAGCCAAGGGGGGACGGGGGGAAGAGAGCCCCAGCATTTT.

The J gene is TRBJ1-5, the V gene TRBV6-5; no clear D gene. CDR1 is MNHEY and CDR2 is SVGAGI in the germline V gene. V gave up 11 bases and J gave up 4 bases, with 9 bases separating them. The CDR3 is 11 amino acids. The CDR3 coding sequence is TGTGCCTGCGGGCGAAATCAGCCCCAGCATTTT. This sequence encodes CACGRNQPQHF.

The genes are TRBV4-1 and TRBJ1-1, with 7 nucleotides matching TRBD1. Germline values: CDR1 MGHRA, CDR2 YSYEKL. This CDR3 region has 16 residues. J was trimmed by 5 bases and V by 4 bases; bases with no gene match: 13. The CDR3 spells CASSPEPDRVRTEAFF. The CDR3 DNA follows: TGCGCCAGCAGCCCAGAACCAGACAGGGTTCGGACTGAAGCTTTCTTT.

The CDR3 DNA sequence: TGCAGCGTTGTGCGGGAGGGGTGGGAGACCCAGTACTTC. As protein: CSVVREGWETQYF. This rearrangement joins TRBV29-1 to TRBJ2-5; the match to TRBD2 covers 9 bases. Germline trimming cut 4 bases from V and 5 bases from J; bases unmatched to any gene: 5. Germline CDR1 is SQVTM and CDR2 is ANQGSEA. The CDR3 length is 13 residues.

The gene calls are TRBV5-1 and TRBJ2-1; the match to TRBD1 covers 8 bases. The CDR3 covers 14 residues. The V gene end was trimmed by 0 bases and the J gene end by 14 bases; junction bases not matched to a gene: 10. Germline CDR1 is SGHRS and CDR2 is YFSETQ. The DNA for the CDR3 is TGCGCCAGCAGCTTGGCGCCCACGGACAGGGTTAAGTTCTTC. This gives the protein CASSLAPTDRVKFF.

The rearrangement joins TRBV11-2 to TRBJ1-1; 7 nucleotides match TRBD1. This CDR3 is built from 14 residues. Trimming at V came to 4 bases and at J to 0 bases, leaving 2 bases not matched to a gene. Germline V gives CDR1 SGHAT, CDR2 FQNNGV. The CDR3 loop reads CASSSTGVNTEAFF. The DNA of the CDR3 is TGTGCCAGCAGCTCCACAGGGGTGAACACTGAAGCTTTCTTT.

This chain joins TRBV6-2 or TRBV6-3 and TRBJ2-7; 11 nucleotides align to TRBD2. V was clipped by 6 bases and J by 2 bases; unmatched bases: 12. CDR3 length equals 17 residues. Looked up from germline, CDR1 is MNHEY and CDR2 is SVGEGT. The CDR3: CASSPPEVAGGTYEQYF. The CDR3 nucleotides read TGTGCCAGCAGCCCCCCCGAGGTAGCGGGAGGGACCTACGAGCAGTACTTC.

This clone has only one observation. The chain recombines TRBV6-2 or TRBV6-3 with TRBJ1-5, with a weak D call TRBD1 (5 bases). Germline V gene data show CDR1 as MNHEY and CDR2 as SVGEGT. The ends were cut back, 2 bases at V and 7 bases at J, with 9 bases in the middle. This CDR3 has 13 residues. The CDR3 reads CASSYGGGQPQHF. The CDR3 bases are TGTGCCAGCAGTTACGGGGGGGGGCAGCCCCAGCATTTT.

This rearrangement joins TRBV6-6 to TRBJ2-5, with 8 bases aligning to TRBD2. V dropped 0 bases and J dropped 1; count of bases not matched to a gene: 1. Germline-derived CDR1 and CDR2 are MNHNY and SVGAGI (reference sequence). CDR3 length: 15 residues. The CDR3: CASSYSAGGQETQYF. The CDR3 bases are TGTGCCAGCAGTTACTCGGCGGGGGGCCAAGAGACCCAGTACTTC.